In its sample, the clone carrying this T cell receptor (beta chain) was seen many times. Its target is not known. One entry per CDR3 protein, called by TCRdb with MiXCR from the 5' RACE reads. Found here are roughly 720,000 distinct CDR3 sequences, 15% to 20% of them singletons; the top ten hold around 13%. This record belongs to a study of identical twins. General study findings and limits: Because invariant MAIT and iNKT cells could be present, zero-insertion analyses could be partly confounded.

Between the trimmed V and J ends, which lost 3 bases and 4 bases, there was a span of 13 bases. CDR1 is DFQATT and CDR2 is SNEGSKA in the germline V gene (reference sequence). CDR3 length: 14 residues. These data were likewise used in another study, on T cells expressing NK-cell markers. Per that paper: The authors sequenced eight donors, of whom seven were HCMV-seropositive and one was seronegative.

The chain links TRBV20-1 to TRBJ2-1; D might be TRBD1 (5 bases). The sequencing sample was made of PBMCs. The clonotype was recovered from a woman aged 18-35 years in good health. This CDR3 is CSASGGAIYNEQFF. The CDR3 coding sequence is TGCAGTGCTAGTGGTGGGGCAATATACAATGAGCAGTTCTTC.